This T cell receptor (beta chain) was obtained from a study of cytomegalovirus exposure and HLA in healthy donors. The study, taken as a whole, reports: It was reported that the classifier diagnosed cytomegalovirus status with high specificity and sensitivity in both the original and validation cohorts. Through in vitro validation, a few CMV-associated chains were shown to be specific for CMV antigens.

It was with 60 Vbeta and 13 Jbeta primers that the PCR ran. Only in-frame clones appear in the TCRdb table, and some are missing; sequencing was by immunoSEQ multiplex PCR. The sample records under 150,000 clones, approximately 70% being singletons. The CDR3 covers 15 residues. The V gene's germline CDR1 is SEHNR and CDR2 FQNEAQ (reference sequence). The V gene lost 0 bases and the J gene lost 7 bases, with 15 bases spanning the gap. In the case of this clone: The antigen remains undetermined.

The chain employs TRBV7-9 and TRBJ1-2; maybe TRBD1 (5 bases). The TCR sequence derives from a woman aged 60-70 years in good health and CMV-seropositive. The sample was PBMCs. The CDR3 DNA reads TGTGCCAGCAGCTTAGCGGAGCAGGGAATAAGTGGCTACACCTTC. As protein: CASSLAEQGISGYTF.